This T cell receptor (beta chain) was captured by sequencing in a study of blood T cells in healthy people across ages. Combining a sample-barcoded 5' primer with a J-beta primer mix, a second PCR ran for roughly 7 to 12 cycles. Each cDNA molecule was tagged by a template-switch adaptor that had 12 random nucleotides. Every individual sample yielded 2.5 million or more paired-end reads (each containing CDR3). One entry per CDR3 protein, called by TCRdb with MiXCR from the 5' RACE reads. The repertoire holds 850,000 to 1,300,000 distinct CDR3 sequences, with over 35% as singletons. The CDR3 is 15 residues long. Trimming shortened V by 5 bases and J by 1 base, and 15 bases separated the two germline ends. The germline CDR1 and CDR2 sequences are LNHNV and YYDKDF (reference sequence).

Sample: blood. This chain links TRBV15 with TRBJ2-7, with D tentatively TRBD2 (6 bases). This TCR was sampled from a woman aged 60-70 years in good health. The CDR3 is CATSPSRGPSYEQYF. CDR3 DNA: TGTGCCACCAGCCCCTCGCGGGGACCTTCCTACGAGCAGTACTTC.